The 6 T cell receptor beta chains reported below all come from one sample, sequenced in a study of identical twins. Each CDR3 protein is one row after TCRdb ran MiXCR on the 5' RACE reads. This table holds 400,000 to 650,000 distinct CDR3 sequences, roughly a fifth found once. These same data were also listed under a study on T cells expressing NK-cell markers.

Sequencing was performed on CD4+ T cells sorted from blood. The source is a woman aged 18-35 years in good health.

The V gene is TRBV10-3, the J gene TRBJ2-1; D might be TRBD2 (7 bases). The ends were cut back, 7 bases at V and 5 bases at J, with 18 bases in the middle. Germline loops: CDR1 ENHRY, CDR2 SYGVKD. CDR3 size: 15 residues. CDR3 sequence (DNA): TGTGCCATCACACCGGGGGCGGGAGAGAACAATGAGCAGTTCTTC. Protein sequence: CAITPGAGENNEQFF.

In this sample, this clonotype turned up a few times. The chain uses TRBV12-3 or TRBV12-4 and TRBJ1-6; TRBD1 might be the D (6 bases). V was shortened by 2 bases and J by 10 bases, with 12 bases between the two germline ends. This CDR3 contains 14 residues. The CDR3 protein is CASSLRGIGSPLHF. The CDR3 nucleotides read TGTGCCAGCAGTTTAAGGGGGATTGGGTCACCCCTCCACTTT.

The V gene is TRBV11-2, the J gene TRBJ2-2, with D perhaps matching TRBD2 (6 bases). Between the trimmed V and J ends, which lost 5 bases and 6 bases, there was a span of 13 bases. Germline assignment: CDR1 SGHAT and CDR2 FQNNGV. The CDR3 runs to 14 residues. As DNA, the CDR3 is TGTGCCAGCAGCGCTAGCGTATCCGCCGGGGAGCTGTTTTTT. Translation gives CASSASVSAGELFF.

This clonotype was recorded a few times. V gene TRBV12-3 or TRBV12-4 combines with J gene TRBJ1-5; 10 bases map to TRBD1. CDR3 length: 17 amino acids. V was clipped by 6 bases and J by 3 bases; unmatched bases: 11. The CDR3 region is CASSDTDRGLVNQPQHF. The CDR3 nucleotides are TGTGCCAGCAGCGATACTGACAGGGGGCTTGTCAATCAGCCCCAGCATTTT.

The chain carries TRBV9 and TRBJ2-7; 10 bases match TRBD1. There are 15 residues in the CDR3. Looked up from germline, CDR1 is SGDLS and CDR2 is YYNGEE. V dropped 3 bases and J dropped 7; count of bases not matched to a gene: 10. The CDR3 region is CASSDRDRGVMEQYF. In DNA form, the CDR3 reads TGTGCCAGCAGCGACCGGGACAGGGGCGTCATGGAGCAGTACTTC. The whole variable domain, remainder taken from reference TRBV9 and TRBJ2-7, is DSGVTQTPKHLITATGQRVTLRCSPRSGDLSVYWYQQSLDQGLQFLIQYYNGEERAKGNILERFSAQQFPDLHSELNLSSLELGDSALYFCASSDRDRGVMEQYFGPGTRLTVT.

The chain uses TRBV6-2 or TRBV6-3 and TRBJ2-3; TRBD2 matches 9 bases. The CDR3 extends over 17 amino acids. The V and J ends lost 2 bases and 0 bases, in that order; junction bases with no gene match: 6. Per germline, CDR1 MNHEY and CDR2 SVGEGT. The CDR3 DNA is TGTGCCAGCAGTTACAATCCCCTAGCGGGGAGCACAGATACGCAGTATTTT. It codes for CASSYNPLAGSTDTQYF.